This TCR beta chain was sequenced in a study of cytomegalovirus exposure and HLA in healthy donors (dated by TCRdb to 2017 to 2019). With respect to the entire study: An earlier analysis of roughly 570 of the donors reported 276 Gb of sequence data and around 120 million unique TCR beta sequences obtained from around 170 million T cells. An early release covering some 640 HLA-typed donors comprised about 300 gigabases of sequencing data and around 85 million unique TCR sequences. The genetic ancestry cluster associated with self-reported Caucasian donors included around four fifths of the 398 genotyped donors. The study aimed to test whether signatures of past pathogen exposure could be identified by cataloging public T cell receptors. The T cell repertoires of under 700 subjects were profiled by immunosequencing and related to cytomegalovirus serostatus. In addition to the first cohort of 500 to 850 subjects, a separate validation cohort of 130 or so different subjects was used. The study combined high-throughput TCR immunosequencing, statistical association of individual TCRs with disease status, and machine learning to predict cytomegalovirus infection status. A later analysis re-examined previously published TCR beta repertoires from just over 650 donors and added high-resolution HLA genotyping to investigate patterns of TCR occurrence. The later analysis used no new phenotypic data to find candidate immune exposures, relying instead on TCR beta sequences and their occurrence across donors. To decide whether each TCR beta V gene segment behaved as functional or pseudogenic, an earlier analysis of approximately 600 of the donors relied on high-throughput TCR beta sequencing. Donor age, sex, ethnicity and CMV serostatus were compiled together with the repertoire data. A later genetic analysis used genome-wide SNP genotypes for about 55% of the 666 donors, treating that subset as a discovery cohort. Every discovery cohort repertoire had been produced on one sequencing platform. HLA typing covered class I and class II loci at four-digit resolution. Typing coverage varied by locus: about 629-640 donors for A, B, C, DRB1 and DQB1; roughly 500 for DQA1; over 600 for DPA1; around 490 for DPB1. A handful of DR-DQ haplotypes were handled as single units for association and clustering because linkage in the cohort was strong. On average, roughly 240,000 unique TCR beta nucleotide sequences were sequenced per donor among 350 to 400 genotyped donors of the cohort, with roughly 19% of those sequences being non-productive.

The protocol used for the library was the immunoSEQ multiplex PCR assay. For the multiplex PCR, a mixture combining 60 forward primers for TCR Vbeta segments and 13 reverse primers for TCR Jbeta segments was used. A multiplex PCR assay on genomic DNA amplified the CDR3 region of rearranged TCR beta genes. The Illumina HiSeq System was used to sequence the amplified TCR beta libraries as 87-base-pair reads. The original pipeline was this. Across the 600 to 700 repertoires, a later analysis counted tens of millions of unique TCR beta chains, roughly 11 million of which were shared by at least two donors. A nearest-neighbor algorithm error-corrected the raw reads and collapsed the reads into unique sequences, merging closely related sequences to remove PCR and sequencing errors. Alignment of CDR3 sequences to IMGT reference sequences was used to assign V, D and J gene segments. Each retained sequence needed at least a six-nucleotide match to both a V gene segment and a J gene segment. Rearrangements were called productive when the CDR3 lacked stop codons and stayed in frame with V and J; all others were non-productive. CDR3 was defined according to IMGT convention as the region running from the second conserved V-encoded cysteine to the conserved J-encoded phenylalanine. The earlier analysis of 500 to 600 of the donors excluded sequences that lacked an unambiguous match to a single V gene segment. An earlier analysis of a few hundred of the donors classified V segments as functional when productive rearrangements were above 56.7% and as segregating when the standard deviation between donors was above 5%. To diagnose cytomegalovirus status from the catalog of TCR beta chain sequences, a statistical classification framework was built. A later analysis assigned V and J genes by comparing TCR nucleotide sequences with IMGT/GENE-DB human TR gene sequences. A later analysis assigned CDR3 sequences and most-parsimonious VDJ recombination scenarios with the TCRdist pipeline. A later analysis defined each TCR beta chain by its CDR3 amino acid sequence plus V-gene family, and excluded reads lacking a unique V-gene family. A later analysis removed 600 or so highly shared, low-generation-probability nucleotide sequences to deal with suspected cross-contamination and a sequencing artifact. For each public chain, a later analysis derived a clonal expansion index from normalized ranks of inferred template counts within each repertoire. In a later analysis, generation probabilities were computed using a VDJ recombination model fitted to out-of-frame rearrangements, and the results were checked against IGoR. Hypergeometric tests were used in a later analysis to score TCR-TCR, TCR-HLA and TCR-CMV co-occurrence, with a repertoire-size bias correction applied to the TCR pairs. A later analysis estimated false discovery rates by permuting HLA or CMV assignments 20 times. In a later analysis, co-occurring TCRs were grouped using DBSCAN, with TCRdist sequence similarity added in when clustering inside HLA-allele-positive subsets. For co-occurrence clustering, repertoires with fewer than 30,000 or more than 120,000 public chains were excluded, along with five repertoires with anomalous nucleotide sharing. TCRdb obtained this table from immuneACCESS and retained in-frame rearrangements with V and J assigned. These tables miss some clones; where compared with another copy, unresolved V genes account for less than half of the shortfall, and the remainder is unexplained. V and J calls and clone size are given by that table; D and trimming were obtained from the DNA. The sample's table covers approximately 58,000 clones. The ten largest clones represent 12% of the sample.

As concerns this clone: This receptor's antigen is unknown.

Study-wide findings and limitations: In a later analysis, HLA-associated TCR beta chains showed more clonal expansion and lower generation probabilities than non-associated chains that were equally common. When HLA alleles, especially DR and DQ, strongly co-occurred, TCR associations were difficult to assign to individual alleles. In vitro tests confirmed that three of the cytomegalovirus-associated TCR beta chains recognize cytomegalovirus antigens. The authors suggested that the approach could potentially be generalized to other disease states and immunological phenotypes. Because HLA typing was unavailable for some donors at each locus, only the typed subset was used in association tests. In both the original and validation cohorts, the classifier was reported to diagnose cytomegalovirus status with high specificity and sensitivity. Most TCR sequences were observed very rarely across donors, whereas some public TCRs were present in many individuals. Roughly uniform sequencing depth across donors was assumed in presence/absence analyses, although this assumption may not hold. In an earlier analysis of about 540 of the donors, most TCR beta V segments were observed in productive rearrangements about 87% or about 30% of the time, broadly matching IMGT annotations. In a later analysis, TCR association rates were found to vary across HLA loci, with the most associated TCRs seen for DRB1 alleles and the fewest for HLA-C alleles. Linkage disequilibrium might explain the correlated functional status among segregating V segments, but an unknown experimental factor could not be excluded. A cluster of highly shared sequence variants was judged likely to be a technical artifact of the sequencing pipeline. According to a later genetic analysis, donors in an Asian-associated ancestry cluster had fewer N-insertions in productive TCRs than the approximately 700-donor mean. Specific HLA alleles were associated with around 18,000 TCR beta sequences at a false discovery rate of 0.05 in a later analysis. CMV serostatus was the only immune exposure information available for the cohort. The earlier analysis of 587 of the donors excluded some 15 rarely observed V segments, including chromosome 9 orphons, because counts were too low. V-gene and J-gene trimming of TCR beta chains was associated with a missense DCLRE1C variant in a later genetic analysis, and the association was replicated in an independent cohort. The cohort was sequenced for TCR beta chains only, and without alpha or paired-chain data the features that could be detected were limited. According to a later analysis, most CMV-associated TCR beta chains appeared to be HLA-restricted, and the HLA associations seemed to be driven largely by CMV exposure. A later analysis reported that several top co-occurrence clusters appeared linked to parvovirus B19, influenza, CMV and Epstein-Barr virus. In the study, 150 to 200 TCR beta chains were listed as associated with cytomegalovirus. A further reported finding was that TCR beta sequences accurately predicted the HLA-A and HLA-B alleles for most subjects in the first cohort.

In total, approximately 610 healthy bone marrow donors made up the cohort. All cohort members were sampled while nominally healthy, although unrecorded immune exposures were likely present. The donor was CMV seropositive and was included in the group of approximately 300 seropositive cohort members. Every donor gave a peripheral blood sample, and the peripheral blood mononuclear cells from that sample were used for TCR beta sequencing. Genomic DNA extraction from the blood cell samples was performed with the Qiagen DNeasy Blood Extraction Kit. This receptor was taken from a man younger than 35 in good health and CMV-seropositive. The sample comprised PBMCs.

This receptor has the CDR3 CASSLPQGAYGYTF. In nucleotides, the sequence is TGTGCCAGCAGTTTACCACAGGGGGCCTATGGCTACACCTTC. The sequence joins TRBV28 to TRBJ1-2; TRBD1 aligns with 9 central bases. Trimming accounts for 2 bases at V and 4 bases at J, while the number of junction bases matched to no gene is 2. The CDR3 sequence holds 14 residues, the cysteine and phenylalanine included. Only the CDR3 DNA stays, 42 bases, in frame from base 1. As encoded in the germline V gene, CDR1 is MDHEN while CDR2 is SYDVKM.